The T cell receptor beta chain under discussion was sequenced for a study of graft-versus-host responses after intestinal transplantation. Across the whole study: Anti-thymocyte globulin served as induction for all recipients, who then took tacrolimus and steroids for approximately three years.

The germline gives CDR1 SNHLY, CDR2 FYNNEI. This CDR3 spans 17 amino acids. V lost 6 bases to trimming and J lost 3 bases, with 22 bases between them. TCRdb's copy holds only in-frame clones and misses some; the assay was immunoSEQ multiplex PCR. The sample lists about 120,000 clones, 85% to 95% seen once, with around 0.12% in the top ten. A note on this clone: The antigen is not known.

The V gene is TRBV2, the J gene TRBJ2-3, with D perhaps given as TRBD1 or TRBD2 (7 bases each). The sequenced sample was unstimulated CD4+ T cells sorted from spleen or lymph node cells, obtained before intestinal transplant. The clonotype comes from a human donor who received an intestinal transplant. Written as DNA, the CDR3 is TGTGCCAGCAGCCGTCAGGGGGGCGGGAGATCAACAGATACGCAGTATTTT. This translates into CASSRQGGGRSTDTQYF.